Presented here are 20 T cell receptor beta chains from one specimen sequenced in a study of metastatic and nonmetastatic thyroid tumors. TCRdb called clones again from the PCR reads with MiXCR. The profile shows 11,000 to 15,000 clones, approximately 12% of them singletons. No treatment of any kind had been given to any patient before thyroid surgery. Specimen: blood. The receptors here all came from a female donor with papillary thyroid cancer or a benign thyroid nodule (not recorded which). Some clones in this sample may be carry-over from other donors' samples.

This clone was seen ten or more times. Here the CDR3 DNA reads TGTGCCAGCAGTGAAGCGCGTGGGGGCGCGGGGCGAGGCAATCAGCCCCAGCATTTT. This encodes CASSEARGGAGRGNQPQHF. The chain carries TRBV6-1 and TRBJ1-5; D perhaps matches TRBD1 (6 bases). Trimming shortened V by 0 bases and J by 2 bases, and 20 bases separated the two germline ends. The CDR3 totals 19 residues. Germline lookup yields CDR1 MNHNS and CDR2 SASEGT.

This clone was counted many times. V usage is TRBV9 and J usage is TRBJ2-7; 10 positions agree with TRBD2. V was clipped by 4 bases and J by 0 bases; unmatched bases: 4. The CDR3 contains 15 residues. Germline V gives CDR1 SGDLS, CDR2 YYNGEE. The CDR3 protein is CASSPQRGGSYEQYF. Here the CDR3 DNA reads TGTGCCAGCAGCCCTCAGCGGGGGGGCTCCTACGAGCAGTACTTC.

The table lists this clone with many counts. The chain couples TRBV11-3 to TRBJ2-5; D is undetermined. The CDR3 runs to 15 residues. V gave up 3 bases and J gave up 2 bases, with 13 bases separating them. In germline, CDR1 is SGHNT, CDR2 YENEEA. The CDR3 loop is CASSLGLTTQETQYF. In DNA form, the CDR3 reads TGTGCCAGCAGCTTGGGGTTGACAACTCAAGAGACCCAGTACTTC. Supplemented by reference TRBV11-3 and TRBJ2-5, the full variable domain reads EAGVVQSPRYKIIEKKQPVAFWCNPISGHNTLYWYLQNLGQGPELLIRYENEEAVDDSQLPKDRFSAERLKGVDSTLKIQPAELGDSAVYLCASSLGLTTQETQYFGPGTRLLVL.

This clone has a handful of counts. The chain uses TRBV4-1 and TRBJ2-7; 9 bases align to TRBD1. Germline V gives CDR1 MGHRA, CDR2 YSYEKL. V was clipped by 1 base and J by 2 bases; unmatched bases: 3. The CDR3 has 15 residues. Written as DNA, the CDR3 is TGCGCCAGCAGCCAAGCCGGGACAGGGACCTACGAGCAGTACTTC. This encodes CASSQAGTGTYEQYF.

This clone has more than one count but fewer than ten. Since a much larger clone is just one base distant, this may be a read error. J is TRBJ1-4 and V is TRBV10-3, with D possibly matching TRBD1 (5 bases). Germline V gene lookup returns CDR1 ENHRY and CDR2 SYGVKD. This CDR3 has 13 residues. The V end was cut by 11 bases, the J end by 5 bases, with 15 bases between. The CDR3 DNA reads TGTGCCGTCGTCGGGGGGGGAAATGAAAAACTGTTTTTT. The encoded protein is CAVVGGGNEKLFF.

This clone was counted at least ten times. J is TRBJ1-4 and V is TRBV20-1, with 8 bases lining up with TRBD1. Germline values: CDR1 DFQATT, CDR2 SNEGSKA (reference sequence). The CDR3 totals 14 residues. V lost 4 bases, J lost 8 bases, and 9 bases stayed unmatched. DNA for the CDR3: TGCAGTGCTACCCTGGCAGGGGGCTTGGAAAAACTGTTTTTT. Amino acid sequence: CSATLAGGLEKLFF.

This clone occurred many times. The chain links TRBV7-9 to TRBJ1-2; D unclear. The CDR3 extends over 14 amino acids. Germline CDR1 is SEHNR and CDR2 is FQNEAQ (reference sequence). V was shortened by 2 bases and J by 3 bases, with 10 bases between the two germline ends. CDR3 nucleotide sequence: TGTGCCAGCAGCTTATACAGTCCTGACTATGGCTACACCTTC. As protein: CASSLYSPDYGYTF.

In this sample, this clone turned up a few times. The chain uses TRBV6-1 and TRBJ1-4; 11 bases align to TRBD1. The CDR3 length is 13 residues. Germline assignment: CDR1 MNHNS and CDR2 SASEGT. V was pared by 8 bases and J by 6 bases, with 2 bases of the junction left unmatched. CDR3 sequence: CASGQGADEKLFF. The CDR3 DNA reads TGTGCCAGCGGACAGGGGGCAGATGAAAAACTGTTTTTT.

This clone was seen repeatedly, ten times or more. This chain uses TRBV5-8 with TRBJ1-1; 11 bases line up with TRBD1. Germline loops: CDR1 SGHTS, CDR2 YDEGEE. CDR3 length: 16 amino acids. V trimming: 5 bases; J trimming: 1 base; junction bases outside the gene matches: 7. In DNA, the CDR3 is TGTGCCAGCAGGAGGGACAGGGGGAACCCGAACACTGAAGCTTTCTTT. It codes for CASRRDRGNPNTEAFF.

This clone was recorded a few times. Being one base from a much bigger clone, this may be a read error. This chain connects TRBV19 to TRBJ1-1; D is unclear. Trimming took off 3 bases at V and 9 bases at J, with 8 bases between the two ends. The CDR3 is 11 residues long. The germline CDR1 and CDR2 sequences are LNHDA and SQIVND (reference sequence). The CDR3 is CASSMYRQAFF. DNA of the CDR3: TGTGCCAGTAGTATGTACAGACAAGCTTTCTTT.

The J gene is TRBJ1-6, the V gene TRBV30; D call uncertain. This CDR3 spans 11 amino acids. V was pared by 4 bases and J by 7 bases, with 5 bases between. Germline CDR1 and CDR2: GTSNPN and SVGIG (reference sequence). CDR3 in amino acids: CAWTENSPLHF. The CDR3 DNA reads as TGTGCCTGGACAGAGAATTCACCCCTCCACTTT.

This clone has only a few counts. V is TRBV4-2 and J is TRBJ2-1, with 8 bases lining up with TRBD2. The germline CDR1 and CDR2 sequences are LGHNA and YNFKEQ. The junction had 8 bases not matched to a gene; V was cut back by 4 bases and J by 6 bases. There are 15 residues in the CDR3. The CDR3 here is CASSPGLARSNEQFF. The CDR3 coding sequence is TGTGCCAGCAGCCCCGGACTAGCACGATCCAATGAGCAGTTCTTC.

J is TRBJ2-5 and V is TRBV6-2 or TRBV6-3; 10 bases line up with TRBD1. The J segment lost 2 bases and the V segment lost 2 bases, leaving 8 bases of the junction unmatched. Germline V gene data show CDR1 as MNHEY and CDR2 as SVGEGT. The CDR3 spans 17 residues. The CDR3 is CASSYGYPDRGQETQYF. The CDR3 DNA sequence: TGTGCCAGCAGTTACGGATACCCGGACAGGGGGCAAGAGACCCAGTACTTC.

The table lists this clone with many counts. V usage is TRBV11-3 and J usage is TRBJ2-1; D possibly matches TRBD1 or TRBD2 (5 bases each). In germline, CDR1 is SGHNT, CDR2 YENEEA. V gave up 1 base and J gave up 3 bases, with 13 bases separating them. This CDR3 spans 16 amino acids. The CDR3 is CASSLGGNGYYNEQFF. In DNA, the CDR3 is TGTGCCAGCAGCTTAGGGGGGAACGGGTACTACAATGAGCAGTTCTTC. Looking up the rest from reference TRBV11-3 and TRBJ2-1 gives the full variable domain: EAGVVQSPRYKIIEKKQPVAFWCNPISGHNTLYWYLQNLGQGPELLIRYENEEAVDDSQLPKDRFSAERLKGVDSTLKIQPAELGDSAVYLCASSLGGNGYYNEQFFGPGTRLTVL.

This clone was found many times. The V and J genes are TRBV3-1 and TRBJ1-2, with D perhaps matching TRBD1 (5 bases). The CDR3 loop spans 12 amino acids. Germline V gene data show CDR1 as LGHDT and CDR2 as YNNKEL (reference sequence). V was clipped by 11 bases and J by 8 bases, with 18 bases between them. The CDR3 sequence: CASGDARGGYTF. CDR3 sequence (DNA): TGTGCCTCCGGGGACGCGAGGGGCGGCTACACCTTC.

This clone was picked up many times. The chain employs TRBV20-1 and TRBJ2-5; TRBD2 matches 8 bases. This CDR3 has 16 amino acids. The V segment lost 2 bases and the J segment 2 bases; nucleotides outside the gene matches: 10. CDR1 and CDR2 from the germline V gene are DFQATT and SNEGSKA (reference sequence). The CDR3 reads CSARHSGATTQETQYF. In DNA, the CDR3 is TGCAGTGCTAGACATAGCGGGGCCACCACGCAAGAGACCCAGTACTTC.

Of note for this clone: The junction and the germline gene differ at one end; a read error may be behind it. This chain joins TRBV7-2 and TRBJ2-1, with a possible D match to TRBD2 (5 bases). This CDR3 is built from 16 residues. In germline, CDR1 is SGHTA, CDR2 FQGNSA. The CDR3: CASSIAGNRSYNEQFF. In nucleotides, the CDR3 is TGTGCCAGCAGCATAGCCGGGAATAGATCATACAATGAGCAGTTCTTC.

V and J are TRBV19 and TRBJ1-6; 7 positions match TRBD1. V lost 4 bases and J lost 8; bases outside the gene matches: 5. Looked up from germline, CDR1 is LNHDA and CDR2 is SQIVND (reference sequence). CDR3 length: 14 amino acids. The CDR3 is CASSTTGADSPLHF. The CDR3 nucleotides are TGTGCCAGTAGTACAACAGGGGCCGATTCACCCCTCCACTTT. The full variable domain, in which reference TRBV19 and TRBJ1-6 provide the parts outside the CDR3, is DGGITQSPKYLFRKEGQNVTLSCEQNLNHDAMYWYRQDPGQGLRLIYYSQIVNDFQKGDIAEGYSVSREKKESFPLTVTSAQKNPTAFYLCASSTTGADSPLHFGNGTRLTVT.

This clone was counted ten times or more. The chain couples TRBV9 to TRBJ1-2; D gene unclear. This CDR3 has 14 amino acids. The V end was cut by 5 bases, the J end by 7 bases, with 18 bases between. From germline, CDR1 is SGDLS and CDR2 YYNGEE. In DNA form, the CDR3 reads TGTGCCAGCAGGGAGGCCCAACGGGAATCTGGCTACACCTTC. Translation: CASREAQRESGYTF.

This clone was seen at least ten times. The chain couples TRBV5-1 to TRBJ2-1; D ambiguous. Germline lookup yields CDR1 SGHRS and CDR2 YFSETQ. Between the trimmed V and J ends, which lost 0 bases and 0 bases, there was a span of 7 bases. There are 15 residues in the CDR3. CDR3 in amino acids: CASSLAQPSYNEQFF. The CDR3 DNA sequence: TGCGCCAGCAGCTTGGCACAGCCCTCCTACAATGAGCAGTTCTTC.